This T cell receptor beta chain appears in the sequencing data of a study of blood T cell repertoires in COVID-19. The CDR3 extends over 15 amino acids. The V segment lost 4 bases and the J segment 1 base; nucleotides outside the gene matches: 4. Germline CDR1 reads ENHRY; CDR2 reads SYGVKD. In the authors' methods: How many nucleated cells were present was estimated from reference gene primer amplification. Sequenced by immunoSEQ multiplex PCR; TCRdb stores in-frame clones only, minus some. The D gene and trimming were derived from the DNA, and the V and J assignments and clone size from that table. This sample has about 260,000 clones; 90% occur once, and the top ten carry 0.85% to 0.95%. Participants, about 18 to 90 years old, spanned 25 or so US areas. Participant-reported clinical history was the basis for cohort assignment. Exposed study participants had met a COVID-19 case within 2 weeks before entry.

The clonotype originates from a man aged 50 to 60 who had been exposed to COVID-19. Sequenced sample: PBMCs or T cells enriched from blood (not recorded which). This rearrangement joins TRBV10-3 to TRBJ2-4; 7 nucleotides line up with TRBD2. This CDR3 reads CAISAAGVAKNIQYF. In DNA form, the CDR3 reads TGTGCCATCAGTGCGGCGGGAGTGGCCAAAAACATTCAGTACTTC.